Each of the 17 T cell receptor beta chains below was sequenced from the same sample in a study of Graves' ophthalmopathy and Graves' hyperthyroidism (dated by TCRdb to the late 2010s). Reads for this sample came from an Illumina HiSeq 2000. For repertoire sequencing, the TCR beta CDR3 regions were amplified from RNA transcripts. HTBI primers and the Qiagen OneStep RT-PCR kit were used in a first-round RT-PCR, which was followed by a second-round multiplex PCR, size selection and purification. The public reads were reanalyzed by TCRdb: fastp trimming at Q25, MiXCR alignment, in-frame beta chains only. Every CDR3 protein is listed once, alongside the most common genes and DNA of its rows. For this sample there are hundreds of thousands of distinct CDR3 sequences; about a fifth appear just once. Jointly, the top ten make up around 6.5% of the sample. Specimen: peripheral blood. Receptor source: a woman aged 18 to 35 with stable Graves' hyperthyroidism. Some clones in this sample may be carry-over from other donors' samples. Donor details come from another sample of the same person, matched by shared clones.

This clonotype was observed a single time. The CDR3 protein is CASSYYAETGYGYTF. The DNA of the CDR3 is TGTGCCAGCAGCTACTATGCAGAAACAGGGTATGGCTACACCTTC. This chain joins TRBV6-4 and TRBJ1-2, with a tentative D call TRBD1 (6 bases). The V gene's germline CDR1 is MRHNA and CDR2 SNTAGT. The CDR3 loop spans 15 amino acids. V lost 6 bases and J lost 5, with 19 bases in between.

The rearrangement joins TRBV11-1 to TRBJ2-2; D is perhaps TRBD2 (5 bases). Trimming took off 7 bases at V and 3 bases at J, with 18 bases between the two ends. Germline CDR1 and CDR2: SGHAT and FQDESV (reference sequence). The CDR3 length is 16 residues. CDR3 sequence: CASKPPGLSYTGELFF. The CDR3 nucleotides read TGTGCCAGCAAACCCCCCGGACTTTCCTACACCGGGGAGCTGTTTTTT.

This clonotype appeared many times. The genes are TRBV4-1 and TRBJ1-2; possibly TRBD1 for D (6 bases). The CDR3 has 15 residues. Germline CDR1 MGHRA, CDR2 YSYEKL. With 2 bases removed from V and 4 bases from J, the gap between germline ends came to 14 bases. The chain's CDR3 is CASSQHSRTAYGYTF. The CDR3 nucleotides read TGCGCCAGCAGCCAACACTCCCGGACAGCCTATGGCTACACCTTC.

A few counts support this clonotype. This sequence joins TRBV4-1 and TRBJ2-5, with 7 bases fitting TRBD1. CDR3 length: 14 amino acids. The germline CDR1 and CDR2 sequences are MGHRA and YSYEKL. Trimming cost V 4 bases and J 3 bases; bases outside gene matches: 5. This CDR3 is CASSPVDREETQYF. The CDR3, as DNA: TGCGCCAGCAGCCCGGTAGACAGGGAAGAGACCCAGTACTTC.

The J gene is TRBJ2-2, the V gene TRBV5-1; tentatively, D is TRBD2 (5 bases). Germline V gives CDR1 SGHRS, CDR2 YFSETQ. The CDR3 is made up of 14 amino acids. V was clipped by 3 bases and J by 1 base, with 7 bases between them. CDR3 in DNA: TGCGCCAGCAGCTCGGACTGGAACACCGGGGAGCTGTTTTTT. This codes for CASSSDWNTGELFF.

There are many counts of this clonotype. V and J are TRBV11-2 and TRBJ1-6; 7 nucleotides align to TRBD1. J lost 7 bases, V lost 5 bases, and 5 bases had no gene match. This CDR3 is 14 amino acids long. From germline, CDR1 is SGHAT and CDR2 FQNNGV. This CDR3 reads CASSPGQINSPLHF. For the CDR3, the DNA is TGTGCCAGCAGCCCGGGACAGATAAATTCACCCCTCCACTTT.

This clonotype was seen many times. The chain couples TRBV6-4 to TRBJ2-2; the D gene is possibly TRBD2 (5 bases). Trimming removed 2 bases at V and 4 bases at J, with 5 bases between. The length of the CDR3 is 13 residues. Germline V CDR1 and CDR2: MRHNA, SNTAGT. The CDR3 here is CASSDGSTGELFF. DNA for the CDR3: TGTGCCAGCAGTGACGGGAGCACCGGGGAGCTGTTTTTT.

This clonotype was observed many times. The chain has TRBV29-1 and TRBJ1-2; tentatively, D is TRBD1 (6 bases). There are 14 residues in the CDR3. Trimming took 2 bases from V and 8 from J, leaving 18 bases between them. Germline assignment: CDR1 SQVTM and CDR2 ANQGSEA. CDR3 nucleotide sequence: TGCAGCGTTGAACTACGAGCGACAGGACGGGGCTACACCTTC. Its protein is CSVELRATGRGYTF.

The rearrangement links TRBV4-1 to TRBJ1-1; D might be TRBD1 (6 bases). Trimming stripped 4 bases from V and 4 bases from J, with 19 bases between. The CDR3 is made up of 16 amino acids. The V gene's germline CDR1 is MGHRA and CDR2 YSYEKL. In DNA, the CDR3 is TGCGCCAGCAGCCCCGAACAGGGATTAAGTGGCACTGAAGCTTTCTTT. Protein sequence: CASSPEQGLSGTEAFF.

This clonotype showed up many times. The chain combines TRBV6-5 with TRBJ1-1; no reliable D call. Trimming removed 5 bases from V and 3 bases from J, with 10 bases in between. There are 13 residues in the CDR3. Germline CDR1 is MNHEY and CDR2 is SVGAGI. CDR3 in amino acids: CASSNQRDTEAFF. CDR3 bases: TGTGCCAGCAGTAACCAAAGAGACACTGAAGCTTTCTTT.

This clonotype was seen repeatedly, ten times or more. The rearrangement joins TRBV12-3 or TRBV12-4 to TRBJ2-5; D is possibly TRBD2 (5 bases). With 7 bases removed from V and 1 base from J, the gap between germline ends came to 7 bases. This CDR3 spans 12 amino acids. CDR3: CASTRGQETQYF. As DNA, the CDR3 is TGTGCCAGCACCCGGGGCCAAGAGACCCAGTACTTC.

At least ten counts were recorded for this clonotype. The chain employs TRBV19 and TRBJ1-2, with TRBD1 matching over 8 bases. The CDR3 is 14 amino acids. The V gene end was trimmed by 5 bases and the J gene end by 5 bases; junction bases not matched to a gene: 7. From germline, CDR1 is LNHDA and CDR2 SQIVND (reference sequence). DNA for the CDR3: TGTGCCAGTAGTGCCGACAGGGGAGGATATGGCTACACCTTC. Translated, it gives CASSADRGGYGYTF. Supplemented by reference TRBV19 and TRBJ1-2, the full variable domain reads DGGITQSPKYLFRKEGQNVTLSCEQNLNHDAMYWYRQDPGQGLRLIYYSQIVNDFQKGDIAEGYSVSREKKESFPLTVTSAQKNPTAFYLCASSADRGGYGYTFGSGTRLTVV.

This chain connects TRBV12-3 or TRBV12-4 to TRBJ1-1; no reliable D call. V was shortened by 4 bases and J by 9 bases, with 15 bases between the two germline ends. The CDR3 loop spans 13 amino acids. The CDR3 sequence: CASSWAPGEKAFF. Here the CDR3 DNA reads TGTGCCAGCAGTTGGGCTCCCGGGGAGAAAGCTTTCTTT.

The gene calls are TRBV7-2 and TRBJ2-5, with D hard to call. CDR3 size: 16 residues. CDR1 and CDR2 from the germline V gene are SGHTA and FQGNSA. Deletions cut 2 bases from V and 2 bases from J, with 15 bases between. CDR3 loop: CASSLTFGPRQETQYF. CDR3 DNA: TGTGCCAGCAGCTTAACTTTCGGACCGCGGCAAGAGACCCAGTACTTC.

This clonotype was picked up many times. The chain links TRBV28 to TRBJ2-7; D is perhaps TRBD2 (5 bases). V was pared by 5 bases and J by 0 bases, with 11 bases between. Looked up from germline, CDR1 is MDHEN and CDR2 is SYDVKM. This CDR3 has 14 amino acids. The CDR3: CASSDHDYSYEQYF. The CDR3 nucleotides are TGTGCCAGCAGTGATCACGACTACTCCTACGAGCAGTACTTC.

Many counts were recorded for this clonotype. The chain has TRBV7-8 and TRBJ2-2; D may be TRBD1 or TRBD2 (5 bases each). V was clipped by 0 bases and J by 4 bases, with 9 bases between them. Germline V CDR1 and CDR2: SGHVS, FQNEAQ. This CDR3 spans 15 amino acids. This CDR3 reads CASSLAWDGTGELFF. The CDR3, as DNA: TGTGCCAGCAGCTTAGCCTGGGACGGCACCGGGGAGCTGTTTTTT.

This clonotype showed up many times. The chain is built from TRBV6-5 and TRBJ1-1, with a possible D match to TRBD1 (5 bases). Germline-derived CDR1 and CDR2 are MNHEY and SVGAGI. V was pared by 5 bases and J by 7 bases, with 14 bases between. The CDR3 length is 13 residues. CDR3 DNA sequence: TGTGCCAGCAGTCCCGGTGGGGGTGGTGAAGCTTTCTTT. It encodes CASSPGGGGEAFF.